The 22 T cell receptor beta chains below come from one sample, sequenced in a study of cytomegalovirus exposure and HLA in healthy donors (dated by TCRdb to about 2017). The library relied on the immunoSEQ multiplex PCR assay. For the multiplex PCR, a mixture combining 60 forward primers for TCR Vbeta segments and 13 reverse primers for TCR Jbeta segments was used. This immuneACCESS table, as held by TCRdb, lists in-frame sequences with V and J called but not all clones. Of the missing ones, under half trace to an unresolved V gene in checked studies; the others have no known cause. The sample table lists fewer than 200,000 clones, around 80% of them with a count of one. The top ten constitute roughly 4.7% of the sample. Material: PBMCs. These receptors all stem from a woman between 45 and 60 years old in good health and CMV-seropositive.

V and J are TRBV30 and TRBJ1-2; perhaps TRBD1 as D (6 bases). The length of the CDR3 is 13 residues. Germline V gene data show CDR1 as GTSNPN and CDR2 as SVGIG (reference sequence). V lost 1 base, J lost 3 bases, and 9 bases lay in between. The CDR3 here is CAWSERTDYGYTF. CDR3 coding DNA: TGTGCCTGGAGTGAAAGGACAGACTATGGCTACACCTTC. The complete variable domain, with remaining parts taken from reference TRBV30 and TRBJ1-2, reads SQTIHQWPATLVQPVGSPLSLECTVEGTSNPNLYWYRQAAGRGLQLLFYSVGIGQISSEVPQNLSASRPQDRQFILSSKKLLLSDSGFYLCAWSERTDYGYTFGSGTRLTVV.

V usage is TRBV19 and J usage is TRBJ2-7, with TRBD1 identical over 7 bases. CDR1 LNHDA and CDR2 SQIVND come from the germline V gene (reference sequence). The trim removed 5 bases at V and 1 base at J, leaving 8 bases unmatched. This CDR3 has 15 amino acids. Here the CDR3 reads CASSWTGERSYEQYF. The DNA for the CDR3 is TGTGCCAGTAGTTGGACAGGCGAGAGATCCTACGAGCAGTACTTC.

As to this clone: At one boundary the junction diverges from the germline segment, which might be a read error. This chain connects TRBV7-7 to TRBJ1-5; 7 bases line up with TRBD1. The germline V gene has CDR1 SSHAT and CDR2 FNYEAQ (reference sequence). The CDR3 is made up of 18 amino acids. The CDR3 DNA is TGTGCTAGCAGTTTCCCAGACAGGGTAGAGGGGAGCAATCAGCCCCAGCATTTT. Residues: CASSFPDRVEGSNQPQHF.

The V gene is TRBV25-1, the J gene TRBJ1-1, with 7 bases that match TRBD1. This CDR3 is 14 amino acids long. V gave up 3 bases and J gave up 6 bases; unmatched junction bases: 7. CDR1 and CDR2 (germline): MGHDK, SYGVNS. In DNA, the CDR3 is TGTGCCAGCAGTGATGACAGGGAGGTGGCTGAAGCTTTCTTT. This gives the protein CASSDDREVAEAFF.

This chain uses TRBV6-6 with TRBJ2-2; 12 bases align to TRBD2. In germline, CDR1 is MNHNY, CDR2 SVGAGI (reference sequence). V shed 5 bases, J shed 6 bases, and the junction held 7 bases outside the gene matches. This CDR3 has 16 residues. CDR3: CASSPLAGGGAGELFF. The DNA of the CDR3 is TGTGCCAGCAGTCCCCTAGCGGGGGGGGGCGCCGGGGAGCTGTTTTTT.

This chain joins TRBV19 and TRBJ1-2; 9 bases are shared with TRBD1. Germline V gene data show CDR1 as LNHDA and CDR2 as SQIVND (reference sequence). Trimming at V came to 9 bases and at J to 4 bases, leaving 6 bases not matched to a gene. This CDR3 has 13 residues. The CDR3 bases are TGTGCCAGCGGACAGGGGCAGGGCTATGGCTACACCTTC. Encoded protein: CASGQGQGYGYTF.

The genes are TRBV19 and TRBJ1-1; 10 positions match TRBD1. The CDR3 has 15 residues. Germline trimming cut 5 bases from V and 5 bases from J; bases unmatched to any gene: 8. CDR1 and CDR2 from the germline V gene are LNHDA and SQIVND (reference sequence). The chain's CDR3 is CASSAPDRGFTEAFF. Written as DNA, the CDR3 is TGTGCCAGTAGTGCCCCGGACAGGGGGTTTACTGAAGCTTTCTTT.

This clone showed up just a few times. The chain carries TRBV7-2 and TRBJ2-7, with 9 bases lining up with TRBD2. This CDR3 contains 14 residues. Losses at the gene ends were 5 bases for V and 5 bases for J; bases not matched to a gene: 7. Germline V lookup: CDR1 SGHTA, CDR2 FQGNSA. CDR3 coding DNA: TGTGCCAGCAGCCTAAACGCGGGAGGGGACGAGCAGTACTTC. Its protein is CASSLNAGGDEQYF.

The CDR3 DNA reads as TGTGCCAGCAGACTGCAGGGGGGCGTCGGAAACACTGAAGCTTTCTTT. This encodes CASRLQGGVGNTEAFF. The V and J genes are TRBV28 and TRBJ1-1; 7 bases are shared with TRBD1. V gave up 6 bases and J gave up 2 bases; unmatched junction bases: 12. Germline assignment: CDR1 MDHEN and CDR2 SYDVKM. The CDR3 has 16 residues.

The J gene is TRBJ2-3, the V gene TRBV5-1, with TRBD2 matching 14 bases. With V trimmed by 2 bases and J by 2 bases, 7 bases remained unmatched. The CDR3 extends over 18 amino acids. Germline CDR1 SGHRS, CDR2 YFSETQ. The CDR3 loop is CASSFYGTSGRNTDTQYF. The CDR3 DNA is TGCGCCAGCAGCTTCTACGGGACTAGCGGGAGAAACACAGATACGCAGTATTTT.

This clone has more than one count but fewer than ten. This chain uses TRBV6-1 with TRBJ1-1, with D perhaps matching TRBD1 (5 bases). This CDR3 is 16 amino acids long. Trimming stripped 3 bases from V and 2 bases from J, with 16 bases between. Germline V gene sequence: CDR1 MNHNS, CDR2 SASEGT. The CDR3 DNA is TGTGCCAGCAGTGACGTAATTCGACAGAGCAACACTGAAGCTTTCTTT. This encodes CASSDVIRQSNTEAFF.

Comments on this clone: A read error may account for a junction end that differs from germline. The chain uses TRBV15 and TRBJ1-6; D ambiguous. This CDR3 has 14 residues. The germline V gene has CDR1 LNHNV and CDR2 YYDKDF (reference sequence). For the CDR3, the DNA is TGTGCCACCAGAAGAGCCAGGAATTCAGAACCCCTCCACTTT. Its translation: CATRRARNSEPLHF.

This chain links TRBV18 with TRBJ2-1; D is possibly TRBD1 (7 bases). The CDR3 totals 16 residues. The V and J ends lost 6 bases and 0 bases respectively, with 15 bases between them. The V gene's germline CDR1 is KGHSH and CDR2 LQKENI. In nucleotides, the CDR3 is TGTGCCAGCTCGTCCAACAGGGGACTCTCCTACAATGAGCAGTTCTTC. It codes for CASSSNRGLSYNEQFF.

This clone turned up a few times. V gene TRBV14 combines with J gene TRBJ2-3; D possibly corresponds to TRBD1 (5 bases). The V gene's germline CDR1 is SGHDN and CDR2 FVKESK. The CDR3 runs to 12 residues. V was clipped by 8 bases and J by 2 bases, with 8 bases between them. DNA of the CDR3: TGTGCCAGCGGGGCTACCACAGATACGCAGTATTTT. Protein: CASGATTDTQYF.

V gene TRBV2 combines with J gene TRBJ2-2, with 7 bases identical to TRBD2. The CDR3 extends over 16 amino acids. V was clipped by 4 bases and J by 5 bases; unmatched bases: 10. CDR1 is SNHLY, CDR2 FYNNEI, per germline. The CDR3 bases are TGTGCCAGCAGTGCGCAAGGCGGGAGATGGACCGGGGAGCTGTTTTTT. This sequence encodes CASSAQGGRWTGELFF.

The CDR3 loop is CASSLGGSAYEQYF. CDR3 DNA: TGTGCCAGCAGCTTAGGCGGGAGTGCCTACGAGCAGTACTTC. The rearrangement uses TRBV7-2 and TRBJ2-7; the match to TRBD2 covers 7 bases. Germline V gene sequence: CDR1 SGHTA, CDR2 FQGNSA. The V and J ends lost 1 base and 2 bases, in that order; junction bases with no gene match: 2. The CDR3 has 14 amino acids. Together with reference TRBV7-2 and TRBJ2-7, the CDR3 gives the full variable domain: GAGVSQSPSNKVTEKGKDVELRCDPISGHTALYWYRQSLGQGLEFLIYFQGNSAPDKSGLPSDRFSAERTGGSVSTLTIQRTQQEDSAVYLCASSLGGSAYEQYFGPGTRLTVT.

This chain uses TRBV27 with TRBJ2-1; the match to TRBD1 covers 10 bases. The CDR3 is 15 residues long. Unmatched junction bases numbered 7, after V lost 3 bases and J lost 8 bases. Germline CDR1 is MNHEY and CDR2 is SMNVEV (reference sequence). CDR3 coding DNA: TGTGCCAGCAGTTTTTGGGACAGGGGCTCTGATGAGCAGTTCTTC. This translates into CASSFWDRGSDEQFF.

The chain has TRBV5-5 and TRBJ2-5; the match to TRBD1 covers 11 bases. Trimming at V came to 4 bases and at J to 1 base, leaving 0 bases not matched to a gene. Germline CDR1 SGHKS, CDR2 YYEKEE (reference sequence). This CDR3 has 14 amino acids. The CDR3 sequence: CASSGTGGQETQYF. The CDR3 region has the DNA TGTGCCAGCAGCGGGACAGGGGGCCAAGAGACCCAGTACTTC. Drawing the rest from reference TRBV5-5 and TRBJ2-5, the complete variable domain is DAGVTQSPTHLIKTRGQQVTLRCSPISGHKSVSWYQQVLGQGPQFIFQYYEKEERGRGNFPDRFSARQFPNYSSELNVNALLLGDSALYLCASSGTGGQETQYFGPGTRLLVL.

This clone turned up a few times. This chain joins TRBV4-2 and TRBJ2-7; D uncertain. Trimming took off 1 base at V and 0 bases at J, with 7 bases between the two ends. Germline V CDR1 and CDR2: LGHNA, YNFKEQ. The CDR3 extends over 14 amino acids. Written as DNA, the CDR3 is TGTGCCAGCAGCCAAGGAGGTGACTCCTACGAGCAGTACTTC. Its translation: CASSQGGDSYEQYF.

V gene TRBV7-8 combines with J gene TRBJ1-1; the D is unclear. V shed 5 bases and J shed 0 bases, with 16 bases lying between them. CDR3 length: 16 amino acids. Germline V gives CDR1 SGHVS, CDR2 FQNEAQ. The CDR3 region is CASSLSPRGVNTEAFF. As DNA, the CDR3 is TGTGCCAGCAGCCTTTCTCCGCGGGGTGTGAACACTGAAGCTTTCTTT.

This sequence joins TRBV28 and TRBJ2-3; 9 bases line up with TRBD1. This CDR3 region has 18 residues. Germline values: CDR1 MDHEN, CDR2 SYDVKM. J lost 4 bases, V lost 5 bases, and 16 bases had no gene match. CDR3 sequence reads: CASSARSGTGTYADTQYF. DNA for the CDR3: TGTGCCAGCAGTGCCCGATCGGGGACAGGGACATATGCAGATACGCAGTATTTT.

The chain links TRBV27 to TRBJ2-3; D is perhaps TRBD1 (6 bases). Germline loops: CDR1 MNHEY, CDR2 SMNVEV (reference sequence). Trimming took 5 bases from V and 4 from J, leaving 13 bases between them. The CDR3 totals 14 residues. The CDR3 protein is CASSTQGIPDTQYF. CDR3 DNA sequence: TGTGCCAGCAGTACACAGGGTATCCCAGATACGCAGTATTTT.